This T cell receptor beta chain is from a study of OX40 agonist ivuxolimab in advanced cancers. A note on the overall study: The costimulatory receptor OX40 (CD134) was targeted by ivuxolimab, a fully human IgG2 agonistic monoclonal antibody. Intravenous ivuxolimab was administered to patients every 2 weeks at six dose levels: 0.01, 0.1, 0.3, 1.5, 3 and 10 mg/kg. Among the 50 to 55 dose-escalation patients, some 20 had hepatocellular carcinoma, approximately 15 melanoma, 9 renal cell carcinoma and 9 head and neck cancer. In the dose-escalation cohort, roughly four fifths of patients were male, and the mean age was roughly 60 years, with a range of about 23 to 90. Patients were allowed to have had prior anti-PD-1, anti-PD-L1 or anti-CTLA-4 therapy, and approximately 43% of the dose-escalation patients had previously received checkpoint inhibitors. Partial responses were achieved by three dose-escalation patients, of whom one had hepatocellular carcinoma and two had cutaneous melanoma. The point of sequencing TCRbeta in the periphery was to test whether ivuxolimab changed TCR sequence diversity and drove clonal T-cell expansion. The paper covers the monotherapy dose-escalation part of the phase I ivuxolimab trial, which included N ≈ 50 patients.

Patients with a history of autoimmune disease or receiving systemic immunosuppression were excluded from the trial. Peripheral blood for TCR sequencing was collected from all dose cohorts at baseline, on cycle 4 day 1, and on cycle 7 day 1. The samples were taken from a phase I, first-in-human, multicenter, open-label dose-escalation trial of ivuxolimab. Adults with locally advanced or metastatic melanoma, renal cell, hepatocellular, or head and neck squamous cell carcinoma were enrolled in the trial. Before TCR sequencing, CD4+ T cells and CD8+ T cells were sorted from peripheral blood as separate populations. Points the paper makes about the study in general: Partial responders in the 0.1-3.0 mg/kg groups had among the lowest normalized peripheral clonal expansion, especially among CD8+ T cells. Low levels of normalized T-cell clonal expansion were also shown by some nonresponding patients. The antigen specificity of the peripheral T cells that underwent clonal expansion was not determined. After ivuxolimab, CD8+ T cells had more expanded clones than CD4+ T cells on average. At doses of 0.1 to 3.0 mg/kg, clonal expansion of both CD4+ and CD8+ T cells in blood was seen between baseline and week 6.

The germline V gene supplies CDR1 KGHSH and CDR2 LQKENI. A distance of 9 bases separates the germline ends of V and J, which lose 6 bases and 1 base respectively. The CDR3, from cysteine to phenylalanine, totals 14 residues. Just the 42-base CDR3 DNA is kept, in frame starting at base 1. Genomic DNA was extracted from sorted cells for sequencing of the TCRbeta CDR3 region. TCRbeta CDR3 regions were sequenced using the immunoSEQ Assay. TCRdb mirrors the immuneACCESS table, restricted to in-frame sequences. Some clones are absent from its copies; in checked studies, under half trace to an unresolved V gene, and the reason for the others is unknown. The sample includes 42,000 or so clones, with 80% to 90% observed a single time. The ten largest clonotypes hold 4.5% to 5% of the sample. This clone was counted a single time. No cognate antigen has been identified for it. Base qualities are not at hand, and no much larger clone is one base apart.

The receptor comes from an adult with an advanced solid tumor such as melanoma, head and neck, liver or kidney cancer. The chain was built from TRBV18 and TRBJ2-2; the D gene lacks a confident call. Specimen: CD4+ or CD8+ T cells sorted from blood, collected in a trial of the OX40 agonist ivuxolimab. The DNA is TGTGCCAGCTCGTTTGGGCAGAACACCGGGGAGCTGTTTTTT. This codes for CASSFGQNTGELFF.